These 29 T cell receptor beta chains originate from one sample sequenced in a study of OX40 agonist ivuxolimab in advanced cancers. Only in-frame clones appear in the TCRdb table, and some are missing; sequencing was by immunoSEQ multiplex PCR. The profile shows some 70,000 clones, 89% of them singletons. This specimen was CD4+ or CD8+ T cells sorted from blood, taken in a trial of the OX40 agonist ivuxolimab. The source of these receptors is an adult with an advanced solid tumor such as melanoma, head and neck, liver or kidney cancer.

Only one count was recorded for this clone. The rearrangement links TRBV6-1 to TRBJ2-3; 10 bases map to TRBD2. V was clipped by 1 base and J by 0 bases; unmatched bases: 10. Germline V lookup: CDR1 MNHNS, CDR2 SASEGT. This CDR3 has 19 amino acids. CDR3 in DNA: TGTGCCAGCAGTGAAGGGTGGGGTAGCGGGAGGCCTAGCACAGATACGCAGTATTTT. This encodes CASSEGWGSGRPSTDTQYF.

The V and J genes are TRBV6-1 and TRBJ1-5; D might be TRBD1 (5 bases). With 5 bases removed from V and 0 bases from J, the gap between germline ends came to 20 bases. This CDR3 comprises 18 residues. CDR1 and CDR2 from the germline V gene are MNHNS and SASEGT. For the CDR3, the DNA is TGTGCCAGCAGTCAAGGCCCCCGGGTGGGGACTAGCAATCAGCCCCAGCATTTT. As protein: CASSQGPRVGTSNQPQHF.

The gene calls are TRBV7-9 and TRBJ1-1; 7 nucleotides line up with TRBD1. V shed 5 bases, J shed 3 bases, and the junction held 9 bases outside the gene matches. The CDR3 contains 15 residues. Germline V gene lookup returns CDR1 SEHNR and CDR2 FQNEAQ (reference sequence). CDR3 nucleotide sequence: TGTGCCAGCAGCCCGAGGGACAGTTGGGACACTGAAGCTTTCTTT. Encoded protein: CASSPRDSWDTEAFF.

The rearrangement links TRBV5-1 to TRBJ1-1; a weak D match, TRBD1 (5 bases). This CDR3 comprises 15 residues. The V end lost 0 bases, the J end lost 5 bases, and 14 bases lay between the germline ends. Germline V gene data show CDR1 as SGHRS and CDR2 as YFSETQ. CDR3 protein: CASSLAGTQGTEAFF. The DNA for the CDR3 is TGCGCCAGCAGCTTGGCCGGGACGCAGGGAACTGAAGCTTTCTTT.

This sequence joins TRBV4-1 and TRBJ1-3; 11 nucleotides line up with TRBD1. Germline V gene sequence: CDR1 MGHRA, CDR2 YSYEKL. Trimming removed 2 bases from V and 4 bases from J; junction bases left unmatched: 19. The CDR3 contains 21 residues. The CDR3 DNA follows: TGCGCCAGCAGCCAAAGATCCGGGACAGGGGGTTTCCTAGCGGCGGGAAACACCATATATTTT. Protein: CASSQRSGTGGFLAAGNTIYF.

V and J are TRBV5-6 and TRBJ1-2; D may be TRBD1 (6 bases). The V gene lost 4 bases and the J gene lost 0 bases, with 10 bases spanning the gap. This CDR3 is built from 14 residues. Germline CDR1 reads SGHDT; CDR2 reads YYEEEE. In nucleotides, the CDR3 is TGTGCCAGCAGCCGGGACACGGCTAACTATGGCTACACCTTC. Its protein product is CASSRDTANYGYTF.

This clone was recorded a few times. This sequence joins TRBV30 and TRBJ1-4, with D unclear. The CDR3 has 11 residues. Germline V gene sequence: CDR1 GTSNPN, CDR2 SVGIG (reference sequence). Trimming took 5 bases from V and 10 from J, leaving 11 bases between them. Here the CDR3 reads CAWAPFGKLFF. The CDR3, as DNA: TGTGCCTGGGCCCCCTTTGGAAAACTGTTTTTT.

J is TRBJ1-6 and V is TRBV2; tentative D call: TRBD1 (6 bases). This CDR3 is 19 amino acids long. Germline V gene lookup returns CDR1 SNHLY and CDR2 FYNNEI. V gave up 6 bases and J gave up 0 bases, with 21 bases separating them. CDR3 DNA: TGTGCCAGCAGGGAACAGGGCTACCCTAAAAGCTCCTATAATTCACCCCTCCACTTT. Protein: CASREQGYPKSSYNSPLHF.

The J gene is TRBJ2-5, the V gene TRBV6-5, with D unresolved. CDR3 length equals 14 residues. The germline V gene has CDR1 MNHEY and CDR2 SVGAGI. With 4 bases removed from V and 5 bases from J, the gap between germline ends came to 14 bases. CDR3 amino acids: CASSSPLAMETQYF. CDR3 DNA: TGTGCCAGCAGTTCTCCGTTGGCGATGGAGACCCAGTACTTC.

The gene calls are TRBV6-1 and TRBJ2-7; TRBD1 matches at 10 bases. V lost 0 bases to trimming and J lost 4 bases; unmatched junction nucleotides: 3. The CDR3 loop spans 15 amino acids. Germline CDR1 reads MNHNS; CDR2 reads SASEGT. DNA of the CDR3: TGTGCCAGCAGTGAAGCGGACAGGGGGTATTACGAGCAGTACTTC. It yields the protein CASSEADRGYYEQYF.

The V gene is TRBV5-6, the J gene TRBJ1-4, with a possible D match to TRBD1 (6 bases). Germline V gene data show CDR1 as SGHDT and CDR2 as YYEEEE. This CDR3 spans 14 amino acids. V was trimmed by 4 bases and J by 8 bases, leaving 15 bases between them. CDR3 DNA sequence: TGTGCCAGCAGCACGGACAGTGAAAGGGAAAAACTGTTTTTT. It encodes CASSTDSEREKLFF. Combining the CDR3 with reference TRBV5-6 and TRBJ1-4 gives the whole variable domain DAGVTQSPTHLIKTRGQQVTLRCSPKSGHDTVSWYQQALGQGPQFIFQYYEEEERQRGNFPDRFSGHQFPNYSSELNVNALLLGDSALYLCASSTDSEREKLFFGSGTQLSVL.

The CDR3: CASSGWVGETQYF. CDR3 bases: TGTGCCAGCAGTGGTTGGGTTGGGGAGACCCAGTACTTC. This chain connects TRBV6-1 to TRBJ2-5; no definite D call. From germline, CDR1 is MNHNS and CDR2 SASEGT. V shed 4 bases and J shed 5 bases, with 11 bases lying between them. The CDR3 sequence is 13 residues long.

The rearrangement joins TRBV6-1 to TRBJ2-7; 7 positions match TRBD1. The CDR3 runs to 15 residues. Germline assignment: CDR1 MNHNS and CDR2 SASEGT. Trimming took 5 bases from V and 6 from J; bases not matched to a gene: 13. CDR3 residues: CASSIRQGELLEQYF. The CDR3 bases are TGTGCCAGCAGTATCAGACAGGGCGAACTACTCGAGCAGTACTTC.

The chain recombines TRBV5-5 with TRBJ1-4; perhaps TRBD1 as D (5 bases). This CDR3 spans 20 amino acids. V shed 1 base and J shed 8 bases, with 30 bases lying between them. Germline CDR1 and CDR2: SGHKS and YYEKEE (reference sequence). DNA for the CDR3: TGTGCCAGCAGCTTGTCAGCCCGTTTCTTGAGAATCCTGGGGGACGAAAAACTGTTTTTT. It yields the protein CASSLSARFLRILGDEKLFF. Filled out from reference TRBV5-5 and TRBJ1-4, the complete variable domain reads DAGVTQSPTHLIKTRGQQVTLRCSPISGHKSVSWYQQVLGQGPQFIFQYYEKEERGRGNFPDRFSARQFPNYSSELNVNALLLGDSALYLCASSLSARFLRILGDEKLFFGSGTQLSVL.

The gene calls are TRBV21-1 and TRBJ2-5; the table calls TRBD2, which could not be checked here. TRBV21-1 corresponds to a pseudogene. The CDR3 runs 17 residues. CDR3 loop: CASSNRTASGGVETQYF. The CDR3 bases are TGTGCCAGCAGCAATCGGACGGCTAGCGGGGGGGTGGAGACCCAGTACTTC.

The rearrangement uses TRBV6-6 and TRBJ1-4; D may be TRBD1 (5 bases). The CDR3 sequence is 15 residues long. Trimming shortened V by 6 bases and J by 10 bases, and 21 bases separated the two germline ends. The germline gives CDR1 MNHNY, CDR2 SVGAGI (reference sequence). The CDR3 DNA reads as TGTGCCAGCAGCCTCGGAGCGGGTCGTGGGGGAAAACTGTTTTTT. Protein sequence: CASSLGAGRGGKLFF.

The V gene is TRBV7-9, the J gene TRBJ2-7, with D maybe TRBD1 (6 bases). Germline V gene sequence: CDR1 SEHNR, CDR2 FQNEAQ (reference sequence). The V and J ends lost 0 bases and 5 bases respectively, with 8 bases between them. This CDR3 contains 13 residues. The DNA of the CDR3 is TGTGCCAGCAGCTTAGCACCAGGGGACGAGCAGTACTTC. It translates to CASSLAPGDEQYF.

The V and J genes are TRBV6-1 and TRBJ2-1; D perhaps matches TRBD1 (5 bases). CDR1 is MNHNS and CDR2 is SASEGT in the germline V gene. The ends were cut back, 4 bases at V and 9 bases at J, with 13 bases in the middle. The CDR3 covers 13 residues. In nucleotides, the CDR3 is TGTGCCAGCAGTGGGACATCGGCTAGTGAGCAGTTCTTC. Its translation: CASSGTSASEQFF.

The V and J genes are TRBV6-5 and TRBJ2-7; D perhaps matches TRBD1 (6 bases). The CDR3 sequence is 13 residues long. V was trimmed by 6 bases and J by 1 base, leaving 10 bases between them. Germline-derived CDR1 and CDR2 are MNHEY and SVGAGI. CDR3 region: CASSRQESYEQYF. CDR3 nucleotides: TGTGCCAGCAGCCGACAGGAATCCTACGAGCAGTACTTC.

This clone was counted between two and nine times. This rearrangement joins TRBV5-1 to TRBJ2-7; a possible D gene is TRBD2 (6 bases). Trimming stripped 4 bases from V and 3 bases from J, with 14 bases between. The CDR3 runs to 14 residues. Germline V gene sequence: CDR1 SGHRS, CDR2 YFSETQ. The CDR3: CASSPTQGGYEQYF. In DNA, the CDR3 is TGCGCCAGCAGCCCCACCCAGGGAGGCTACGAGCAGTACTTC.

V usage is TRBV6-1 and J usage is TRBJ2-1, with D hard to call. Germline values: CDR1 MNHNS, CDR2 SASEGT. Trimming removed 3 bases from V and 4 bases from J, with 7 bases in between. The CDR3 consists of 13 residues. The CDR3 region is CASSEIVYNEQFF. The CDR3 region has the DNA TGTGCCAGCAGTGAGATAGTTTACAATGAGCAGTTCTTC.

The chain carries TRBV6-4 and TRBJ2-2; D gene unclear. The length of the CDR3 is 13 residues. CDR1 and CDR2 (germline): MRHNA, SNTAGT. The ends were cut back, 7 bases at V and 1 base at J, with 7 bases in the middle. CDR3 coding DNA: TGTGCCAGCATGGACGGGAACACCGGGGAGCTGTTTTTT. Amino acid sequence: CASMDGNTGELFF.

V is TRBV2 and J is TRBJ1-6; D perhaps matches TRBD1 (6 bases). The germline V gene has CDR1 SNHLY and CDR2 FYNNEI. V was cut by 8 bases and J by 0 bases, with 11 bases left in between. The CDR3 is 15 amino acids. CDR3 bases: TGTGCCAGCCTTGGGGGGGCCTCCTATAATTCACCCCTCCACTTT. This codes for CASLGGASYNSPLHF.

The chain uses TRBV2 and TRBJ1-2; 9 nucleotides match TRBD1. Germline lookup yields CDR1 SNHLY and CDR2 FYNNEI. The CDR3 loop spans 14 amino acids. The V gene end was trimmed by 4 bases and the J gene end by 4 bases; junction bases not matched to a gene: 4. As DNA, the CDR3 is TGTGCCAGCAGTGGGGGACAGGGCGGCTATGGCTACACCTTC. Its translation: CASSGGQGGYGYTF.

This sequence joins TRBV6-4 and TRBJ2-2, with 7 nucleotides matching TRBD1. This CDR3 contains 14 residues. Germline values: CDR1 MRHNA, CDR2 SNTAGT. With V trimmed by 4 bases and J by 6 bases, 5 bases remained unmatched. CDR3 coding DNA: TGTGCCAGCAGTGGACAGGGTGGATCCGGGGAGCTGTTTTTT. Translating it yields CASSGQGGSGELFF.

This chain uses TRBV11-2 with TRBJ2-6, with D perhaps assigned TRBD1 or TRBD2 (5 bases each). Trimming took off 4 bases at V and 4 bases at J, with 23 bases between the two ends. This CDR3 is 19 amino acids long. CDR1 is SGHAT, CDR2 FQNNGV, per germline. CDR3 region: CASSSLSLVRVPGANVLTF. In nucleotides, the CDR3 is TGTGCCAGCAGCTCCTTGTCACTAGTCAGGGTTCCCGGGGCCAACGTCCTGACTTTC.

This rearrangement joins TRBV27 to TRBJ2-6; D gene uncertain. The CDR3 sequence is 14 residues long. Per germline, CDR1 MNHEY and CDR2 SMNVEV (reference sequence). The V end lost 3 bases, the J end lost 0 bases, and 3 bases lay between the germline ends. The CDR3 bases are TGTGCCAGCAGTTTTAGCTCTGGGGCCAACGTCCTGACTTTC. This sequence encodes CASSFSSGANVLTF.

To note about this clone: One end of the junction does not line up with germline, which may come from a read error. V gene TRBV11-3 combines with J gene TRBJ2-3; D not certain. Per germline, CDR1 SGHNT and CDR2 YENEEA. The CDR3 is 15 amino acids. CDR3 coding DNA: TGTGCCAGCAGCTTATCCGGGCCTGGAAACCCAATACGGCATTTT. Amino acids: CASSLSGPGNPIRHF.

The gene calls are TRBV30 and TRBJ2-2; a possible D gene is TRBD1 (6 bases). The CDR3 totals 16 residues. V lost 3 bases to trimming and J lost 1 base, with 15 bases between them. Germline V gene sequence: CDR1 GTSNPN, CDR2 SVGIG (reference sequence). This CDR3 is CAWSLLTGRNTGELFF. CDR3 DNA: TGTGCCTGGAGCCTTTTAACAGGGAGGAACACCGGGGAGCTGTTTTTT. The variable domain in full, with the rest retrieved from reference TRBV30 and TRBJ2-2, is SQTIHQWPATLVQPVGSPLSLECTVEGTSNPNLYWYRQAAGRGLQLLFYSVGIGQISSEVPQNLSASRPQDRQFILSSKKLLLSDSGFYLCAWSLLTGRNTGELFFGEGSRLTVL.